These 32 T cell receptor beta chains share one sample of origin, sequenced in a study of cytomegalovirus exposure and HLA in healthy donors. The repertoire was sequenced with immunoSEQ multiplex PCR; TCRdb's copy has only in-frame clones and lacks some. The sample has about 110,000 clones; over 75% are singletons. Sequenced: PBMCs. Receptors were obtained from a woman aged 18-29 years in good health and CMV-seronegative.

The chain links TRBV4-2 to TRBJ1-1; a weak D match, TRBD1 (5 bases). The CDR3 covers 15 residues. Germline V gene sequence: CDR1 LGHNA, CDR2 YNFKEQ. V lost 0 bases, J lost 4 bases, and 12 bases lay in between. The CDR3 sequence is CASSQDVGEGTEAFF. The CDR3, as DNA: TGTGCCAGCAGCCAAGATGTAGGGGAGGGCACTGAAGCTTTCTTT.

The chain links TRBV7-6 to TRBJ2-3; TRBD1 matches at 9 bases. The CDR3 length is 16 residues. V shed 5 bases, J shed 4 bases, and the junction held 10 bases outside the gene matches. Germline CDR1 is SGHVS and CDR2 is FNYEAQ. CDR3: CASSGNRGRWADTQYF. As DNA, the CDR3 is TGTGCCAGCAGCGGAAACAGGGGGCGTTGGGCAGATACGCAGTATTTT.

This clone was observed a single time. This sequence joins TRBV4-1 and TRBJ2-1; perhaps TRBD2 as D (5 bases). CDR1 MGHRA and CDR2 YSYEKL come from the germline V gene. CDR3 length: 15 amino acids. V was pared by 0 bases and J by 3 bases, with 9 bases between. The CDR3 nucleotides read TGCGCCAGCAGCCAAGAATCGGGGTTCTACAATGAGCAGTTCTTC. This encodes CASSQESGFYNEQFF.

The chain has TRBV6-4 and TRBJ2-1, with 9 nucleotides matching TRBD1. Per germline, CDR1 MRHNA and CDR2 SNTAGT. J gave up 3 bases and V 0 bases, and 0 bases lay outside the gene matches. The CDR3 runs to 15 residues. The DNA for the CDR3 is TGTGCCAGCAGTGACTCGACAGGGGGCTACAATGAGCAGTTCTTC. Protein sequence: CASSDSTGGYNEQFF.

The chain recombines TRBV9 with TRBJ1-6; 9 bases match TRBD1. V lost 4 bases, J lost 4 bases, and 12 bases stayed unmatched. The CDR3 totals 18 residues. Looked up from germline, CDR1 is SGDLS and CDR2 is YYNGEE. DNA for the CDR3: TGTGCCAGCAGCCTAAAGGGGACAGGGACTGATTATAATTCACCCCTCCACTTT. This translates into CASSLKGTGTDYNSPLHF.

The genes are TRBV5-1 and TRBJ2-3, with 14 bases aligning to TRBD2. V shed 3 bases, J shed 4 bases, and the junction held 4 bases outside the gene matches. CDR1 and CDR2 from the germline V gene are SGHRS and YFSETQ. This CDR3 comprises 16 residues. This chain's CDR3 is CASSSQTSGGADTQYF. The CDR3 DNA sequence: TGCGCCAGCAGCTCGCAGACTAGCGGGGGGGCAGATACGCAGTATTTT.

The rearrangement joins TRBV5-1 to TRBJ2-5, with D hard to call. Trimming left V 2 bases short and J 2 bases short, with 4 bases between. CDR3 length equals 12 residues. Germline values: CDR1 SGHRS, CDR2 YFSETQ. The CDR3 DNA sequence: TGCGCCAGCAGCTTTAATCAAGAGACCCAGTACTTC. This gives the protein CASSFNQETQYF.

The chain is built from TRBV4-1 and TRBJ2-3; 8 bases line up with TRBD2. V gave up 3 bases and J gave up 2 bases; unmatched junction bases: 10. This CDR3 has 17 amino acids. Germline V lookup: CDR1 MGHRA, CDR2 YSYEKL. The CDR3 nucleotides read TGCGCCAGCAGCCAGCAAGATGTAGCGGGGTACACAGATACGCAGTATTTT. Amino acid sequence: CASSQQDVAGYTDTQYF.

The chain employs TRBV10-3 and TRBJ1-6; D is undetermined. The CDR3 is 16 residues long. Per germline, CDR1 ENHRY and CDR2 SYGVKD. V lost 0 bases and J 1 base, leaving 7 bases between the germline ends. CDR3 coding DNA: TGTGCCATCAGTGAGTCGGTGGCATCCTATAATTCACCCCTCCACTTT. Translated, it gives CAISESVASYNSPLHF.

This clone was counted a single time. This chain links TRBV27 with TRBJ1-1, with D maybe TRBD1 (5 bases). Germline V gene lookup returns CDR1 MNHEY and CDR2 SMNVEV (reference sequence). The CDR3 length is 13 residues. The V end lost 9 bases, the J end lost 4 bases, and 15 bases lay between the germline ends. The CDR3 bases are TGTGCCAGTGTCGACAGATCAAGCACTGAAGCTTTCTTT. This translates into CASVDRSSTEAFF.

The CDR3 region is CAWSVGAGGGYTF. CDR3 nucleotides: TGTGCCTGGAGTGTAGGGGCCGGTGGGGGCTACACCTTC. The genes are TRBV30 and TRBJ1-2; D perhaps matches TRBD1 (5 bases). Germline loops: CDR1 GTSNPN, CDR2 SVGIG (reference sequence). Trimming removed 0 bases at V and 8 bases at J, with 13 bases between. This CDR3 is 13 amino acids long. Complete variable domain (other parts from reference TRBV30 and TRBJ1-2): SQTIHQWPATLVQPVGSPLSLECTVEGTSNPNLYWYRQAAGRGLQLLFYSVGIGQISSEVPQNLSASRPQDRQFILSSKKLLLSDSGFYLCAWSVGAGGGYTFGSGTRLTVV.

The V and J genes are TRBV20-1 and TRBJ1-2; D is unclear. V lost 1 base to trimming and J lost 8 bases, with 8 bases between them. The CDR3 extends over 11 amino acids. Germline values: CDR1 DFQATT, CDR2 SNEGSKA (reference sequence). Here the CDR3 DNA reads TGCAGTGCTAGAGTGGCCGGGGGCTACACCTTC. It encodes CSARVAGGYTF.

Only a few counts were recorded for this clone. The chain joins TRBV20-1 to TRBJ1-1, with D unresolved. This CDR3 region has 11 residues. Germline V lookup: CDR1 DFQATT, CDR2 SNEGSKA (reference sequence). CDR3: CKSRGNTEAFF. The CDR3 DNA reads TGCAAAAGCCGGGGGAACACTGAAGCTTTCTTT.

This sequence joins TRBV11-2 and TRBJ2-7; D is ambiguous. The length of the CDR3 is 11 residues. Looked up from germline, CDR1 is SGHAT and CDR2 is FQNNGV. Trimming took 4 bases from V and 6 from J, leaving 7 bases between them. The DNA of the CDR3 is TGTGCCAGCAGCTCATCTAGCGAGCAGTACTTC. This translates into CASSSSSEQYF.

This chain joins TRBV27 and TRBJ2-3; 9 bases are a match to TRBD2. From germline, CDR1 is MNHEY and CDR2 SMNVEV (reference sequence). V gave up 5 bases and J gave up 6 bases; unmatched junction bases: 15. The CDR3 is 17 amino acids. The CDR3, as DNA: TGTGCCAGCAGTCCGTCGACGGTAGCGGGGGCCCCGGATACGCAGTATTTT. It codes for CASSPSTVAGAPDTQYF.

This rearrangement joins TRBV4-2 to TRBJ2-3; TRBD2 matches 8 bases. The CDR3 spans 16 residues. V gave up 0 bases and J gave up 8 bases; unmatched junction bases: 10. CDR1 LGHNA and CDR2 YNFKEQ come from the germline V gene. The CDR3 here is CASSQELAGPTGTQYF. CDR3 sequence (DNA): TGTGCCAGCAGCCAAGAGCTAGCGGGTCCGACTGGTACGCAGTATTTT.

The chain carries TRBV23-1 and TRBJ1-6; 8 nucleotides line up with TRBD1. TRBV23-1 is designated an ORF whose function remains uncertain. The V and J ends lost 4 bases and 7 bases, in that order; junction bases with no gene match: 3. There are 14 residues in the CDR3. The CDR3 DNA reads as TGCGCCAGCAGTCTACAGGGGGTGAATTCACCCCTCCACTTT. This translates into CASSLQGVNSPLHF.

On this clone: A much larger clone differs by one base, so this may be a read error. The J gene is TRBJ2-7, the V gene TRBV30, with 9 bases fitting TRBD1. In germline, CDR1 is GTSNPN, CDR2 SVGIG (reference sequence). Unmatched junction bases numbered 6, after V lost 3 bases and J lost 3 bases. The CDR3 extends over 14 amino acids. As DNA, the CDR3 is TGTGCCTGGAGCCCCGGGACAGGGTTCTACGAGCAGTACTTC. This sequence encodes CAWSPGTGFYEQYF.

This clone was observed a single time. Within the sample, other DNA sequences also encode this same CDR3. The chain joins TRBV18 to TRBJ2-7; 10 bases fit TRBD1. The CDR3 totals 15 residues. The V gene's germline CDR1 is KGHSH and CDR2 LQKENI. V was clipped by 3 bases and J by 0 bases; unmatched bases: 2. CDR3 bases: TGTGCCAGCTCACCCCGGGACAGGGGCTCCTACGAGCAGTACTTC. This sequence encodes CASSPRDRGSYEQYF.

CDR3 coding DNA: TGTGCCAGCAGTGAGGGTGGGGGGGTACAAGAGACCCAGTACTTC. This encodes CASSEGGGVQETQYF. This sequence joins TRBV2 and TRBJ2-5, with 7 bases matching TRBD2. CDR1 SNHLY and CDR2 FYNNEI come from the germline V gene. This CDR3 is built from 15 residues. With 3 bases clipped from V and 2 bases from J, the junction kept 6 bases outside the gene matches. The entire variable domain, with the rest obtained from reference TRBV2 and TRBJ2-5, is as follows: EPEVTQTPSHQVTQMGQEVILRCVPISNHLYFYWYRQILGQKVEFLVSFYNNEISEKSEIFDDQFSVERPDGSNFTLKIRSTKLEDSAMYFCASSEGGGVQETQYFGPGTRLLVL.

Here the CDR3 reads CATRGETGDAGELFF. The DNA of the CDR3 is TGTGCCACCCGGGGAGAGACAGGGGACGCCGGGGAGCTGTTTTTT. The chain employs TRBV19 and TRBJ2-2, with TRBD1 matching over 8 bases. Per the germline V gene, CDR1 is LNHDA and CDR2 is SQIVND (reference sequence). With V trimmed by 10 bases and J by 6 bases, 13 bases remained unmatched. CDR3 length: 15 amino acids.

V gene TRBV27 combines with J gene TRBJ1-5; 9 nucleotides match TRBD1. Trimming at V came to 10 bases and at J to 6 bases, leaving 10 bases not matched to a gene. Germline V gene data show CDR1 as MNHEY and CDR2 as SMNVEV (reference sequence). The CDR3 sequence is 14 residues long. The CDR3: CATVDRGGGQPQHF. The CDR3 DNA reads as TGTGCCACCGTCGACAGGGGGGGCGGTCAGCCCCAGCATTTT.

The CDR3 nucleotides are TGTGCCAGTGACAGTGGCAATCAGCCCCAGCATTTT. It specifies CASDSGNQPQHF. The chain recombines TRBV7-9 with TRBJ1-5, with D perhaps matching TRBD1 (5 bases). The germline V gene encodes CDR1 SEHNR and CDR2 FQNEAQ (reference sequence). This CDR3 comprises 12 residues. V was trimmed by 9 bases and J by 2 bases, leaving 8 bases between them.

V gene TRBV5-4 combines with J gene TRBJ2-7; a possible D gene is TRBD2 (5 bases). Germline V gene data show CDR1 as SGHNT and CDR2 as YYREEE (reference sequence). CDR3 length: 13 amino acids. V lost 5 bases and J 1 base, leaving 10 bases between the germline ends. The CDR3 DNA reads TGTGCCAGCAGTACCGGGGTTTCCTACGAGCAGTACTTC. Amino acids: CASSTGVSYEQYF.

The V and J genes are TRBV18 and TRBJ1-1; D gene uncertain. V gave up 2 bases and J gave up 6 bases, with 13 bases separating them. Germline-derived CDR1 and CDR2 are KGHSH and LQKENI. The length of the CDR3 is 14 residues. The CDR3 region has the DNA TGTGCCAGCTCACCATTGTCAGGTGTCGCTGAAGCTTTCTTT. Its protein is CASSPLSGVAEAFF.

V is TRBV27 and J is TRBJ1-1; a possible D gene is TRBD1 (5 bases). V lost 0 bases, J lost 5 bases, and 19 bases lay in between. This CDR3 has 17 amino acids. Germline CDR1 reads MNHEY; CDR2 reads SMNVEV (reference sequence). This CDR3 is CASSLSSWDGRGTEAFF. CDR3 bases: TGTGCCAGCAGTTTATCGTCATGGGACGGCCGGGGGACTGAAGCTTTCTTT.

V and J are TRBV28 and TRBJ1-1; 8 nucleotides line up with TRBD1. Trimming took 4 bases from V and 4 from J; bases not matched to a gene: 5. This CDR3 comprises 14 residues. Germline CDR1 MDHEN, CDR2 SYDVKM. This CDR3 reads CASSSRTGTTEAFF. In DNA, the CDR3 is TGTGCCAGCAGTTCCAGGACAGGGACCACTGAAGCTTTCTTT.

The CDR3 DNA follows: TGTGCCAGCAGCTTAGGAGGGGGTCCGGGCGACGAGCAGTACTTC. Encoded protein: CASSLGGGPGDEQYF. V gene TRBV7-2 combines with J gene TRBJ2-7; TRBD1 might be the D (6 bases). The CDR3 covers 15 residues. CDR1 is SGHTA, CDR2 FQGNSA, per germline. V was clipped by 1 base and J by 5 bases, with 15 bases between them. Full variable domain (rest looked up from reference TRBV7-2 and TRBJ2-7): GAGVSQSPSNKVTEKGKDVELRCDPISGHTALYWYRQSLGQGLEFLIYFQGNSAPDKSGLPSDRFSAERTGGSVSTLTIQRTQQEDSAVYLCASSLGGGPGDEQYFGPGTRLTVT.

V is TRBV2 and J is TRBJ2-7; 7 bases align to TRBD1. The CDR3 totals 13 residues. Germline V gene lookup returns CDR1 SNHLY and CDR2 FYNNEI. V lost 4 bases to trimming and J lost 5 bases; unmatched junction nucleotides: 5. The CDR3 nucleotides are TGTGCCAGCAGTGCCCGGACAGGTGACGAGCAGTACTTC. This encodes CASSARTGDEQYF.

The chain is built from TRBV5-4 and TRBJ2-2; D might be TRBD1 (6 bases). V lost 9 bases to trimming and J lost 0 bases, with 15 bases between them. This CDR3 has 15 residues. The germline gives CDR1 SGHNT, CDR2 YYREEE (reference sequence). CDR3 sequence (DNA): TGTGCCACCGTCGGCAGGGGATCGAACACCGGGGAGCTGTTTTTT. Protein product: CATVGRGSNTGELFF.

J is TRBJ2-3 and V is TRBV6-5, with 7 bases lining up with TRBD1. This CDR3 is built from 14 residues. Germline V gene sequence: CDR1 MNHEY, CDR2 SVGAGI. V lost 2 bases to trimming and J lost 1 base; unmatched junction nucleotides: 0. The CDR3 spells CASSYGQGTDTQYF. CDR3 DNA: TGTGCCAGCAGTTACGGACAGGGCACAGATACGCAGTATTTT.

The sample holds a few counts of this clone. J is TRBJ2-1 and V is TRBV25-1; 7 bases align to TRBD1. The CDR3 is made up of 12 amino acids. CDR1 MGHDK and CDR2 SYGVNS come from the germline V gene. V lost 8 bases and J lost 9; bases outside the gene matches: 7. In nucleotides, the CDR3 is TGTGCCAGCTCTGGGACAGATCGTGAGCAGTTCTTC. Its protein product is CASSGTDREQFF.